This TCR beta chain was captured in a study of CD8 T cells in Susac syndrome. Random-hexamer reverse transcription was applied to about 0.5 to 1 ug RNA. Amplification of TCR beta CDR3 used immunoSEQ multiplex PCR across 54 Vbeta and 13 Jbeta. One entry per CDR3 protein results from TCRdb running MiXCR on the immunoSEQ multiplex PCR reads. This table holds about 150,000 distinct CDR3 sequences, 95% to 96% found once. Both CD4+ and CD8+ T cells were negatively isolated, and TEMRA cells underwent FACS enrichment. The TCR was taken from a human donor with multiple sclerosis. The material sequenced was CD8+ T cells from PBMCs.

CDR3 amino acids: CASGRPYEQYV. For the CDR3, the DNA is TGTGCCAGCGGGAGGCCCTACGAGCAGTACGTC. This sequence joins TRBV6-5 and TRBJ2-7, with D maybe TRBD2 (6 bases). The germline CDR1 and CDR2 sequences are MNHEY and SVGAGI. The CDR3 sequence is 11 residues long. Trimming took 8 bases from V and 2 from J, leaving 7 bases between them.